This T cell receptor (beta chain) was documented in a study of T cells after yellow fever vaccination. This clonotype was seen a few times. TCRdb ran MiXCR on the 5' RACE reads and lists one entry per CDR3 protein. The sample includes roughly 310,000 distinct CDR3 sequences, around 3.6% of them seen just once. The ends were cut back, 2 bases at V and 0 bases at J, with 7 bases in the middle. Germline CDR1 and CDR2: DFQATT and SNEGSKA (reference sequence). The CDR3 loop spans 13 amino acids. The chain uses TRBV20-1 and TRBJ2-5, with D unresolved. The receptor was derived from a man aged 18 to 29 who received the YFV17D yellow fever vaccine. The sample here was PBMCs, taken on the day of the yellow fever booster vaccination. CDR3: CSARLVNQETQYF. CDR3 DNA sequence: TGCAGTGCTAGACTTGTAAACCAAGAGACCCAGTACTTC.